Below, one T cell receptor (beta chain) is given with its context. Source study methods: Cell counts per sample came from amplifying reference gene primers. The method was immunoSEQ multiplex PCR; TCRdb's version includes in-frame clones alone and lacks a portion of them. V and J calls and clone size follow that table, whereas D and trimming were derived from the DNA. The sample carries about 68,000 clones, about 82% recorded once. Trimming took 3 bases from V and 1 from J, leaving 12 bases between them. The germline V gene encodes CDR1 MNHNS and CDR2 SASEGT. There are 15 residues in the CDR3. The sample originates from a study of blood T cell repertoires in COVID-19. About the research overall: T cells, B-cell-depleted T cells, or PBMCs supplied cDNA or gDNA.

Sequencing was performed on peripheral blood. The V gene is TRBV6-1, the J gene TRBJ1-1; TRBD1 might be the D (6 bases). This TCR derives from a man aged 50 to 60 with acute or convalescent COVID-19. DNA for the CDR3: TGTGCCAGCAGTGAGTGGCAGGGGCGGAACACTGAAGCTTTCTTT. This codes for CASSEWQGRNTEAFF.